A selection of T cell receptor beta chains follows, all from one sample in a study of blood T cell repertoires in COVID-19. Profiled with immunoSEQ multiplex PCR; TCRdb holds only in-frame clones, not every one. The repertoire has 400,000 to 450,000 clones, around 91% of them found once; the top ten carry 1.5% to 1.7%. The source material was peripheral blood. These receptors were collected from a woman in her thirties or forties with COVID-19, enrolled during active disease. Both conserved end residues are part of each CDR3. Each record gives: J gene, V gene, CDR3 length, CDR3 protein.

j_call: TRBJ2-7; v_call: TRBV10-3; cdr3_length: 16; cdr3_aa: CAISDPGLLSSYEQYF
j_call: TRBJ1-5; v_call: TRBV10-2; cdr3_length: 13; cdr3_aa: CASRRESNQPQHF
j_call: TRBJ1-1; v_call: TRBV29-1; cdr3_length: 13; cdr3_aa: CSVRNRDRTEAFF
j_call: TRBJ2-2; v_call: TRBV2; cdr3_length: 15; cdr3_aa: CASGLGAGDTGELFF
j_call: TRBJ2-1; v_call: TRBV7-9; cdr3_length: 15; cdr3_aa: CASSSQKLTGFEQFF
j_call: TRBJ1-5; v_call: TRBV27; cdr3_length: 14; cdr3_aa: CASSFHGGNQPQHF
j_call: TRBJ1-5; v_call: TRBV28; cdr3_length: 11; cdr3_aa: CASSSLGPQHF
j_call: TRBJ1-5; v_call: TRBV7-8; cdr3_length: 13; cdr3_aa: CASSLEWSQPQHF
j_call: TRBJ2-1; v_call: TRBV5-1; cdr3_length: 15; cdr3_aa: CASRAGTVSYNEQFF
j_call: TRBJ1-6; v_call: TRBV27; cdr3_length: 16; cdr3_aa: CASSLTGTRYNSPLHF
j_call: TRBJ2-1; v_call: TRBV19; cdr3_length: 14; cdr3_aa: CASSRPAEYNEQFF
j_call: TRBJ2-1; v_call: TRBV28; cdr3_length: 13; cdr3_aa: CAGSAGGYNEQFF
j_call: TRBJ2-1; v_call: TRBV5-1; cdr3_length: 16; cdr3_aa: CASSSPVTSLRYEQFF
j_call: TRBJ1-2; v_call: TRBV14; cdr3_length: 14; cdr3_aa: CASSQDGGPWGYTF
j_call: TRBJ1-3; v_call: TRBV5-4; cdr3_length: 18; cdr3_aa: CASSLNAGFGFAGNTIYF
j_call: TRBJ2-3; v_call: TRBV10-3; cdr3_length: 15; cdr3_aa: CAIKGGQGETDTQYF
j_call: TRBJ1-2; v_call: TRBV6-5; cdr3_length: 13; cdr3_aa: CASSSRQGAGYTF
j_call: TRBJ2-3; v_call: TRBV19; cdr3_length: 14; cdr3_aa: CASSTTGETDTQYF
j_call: TRBJ2-7; v_call: TRBV4-1; cdr3_length: 15; cdr3_aa: CASSQLRGPNYEQYF